This T cell receptor beta chain was captured by sequencing in a study of blood T cell repertoires in COVID-19. The table came from immunoSEQ multiplex PCR; TCRdb's copy has only in-frame clones and leaves some out. The sample shows some 130,000 clones, around 90% of them seen only once. With V trimmed by 0 bases and J by 0 bases, 5 bases remained unmatched. Germline loops: CDR1 SGHVS, CDR2 FQNEAQ. The CDR3 loop spans 18 amino acids. The TCR originated in a man aged 45-60 years with active COVID-19. The sample taken for sequencing was peripheral blood. The chain combines TRBV7-8 with TRBJ2-2, with 9 bases identical to TRBD2. This CDR3 is CASSLAPTSGSNTGELFF. The CDR3 DNA is TGTGCCAGCAGCTTAGCCCCTACTAGCGGGTCGAACACCGGGGAGCTGTTTTTT.